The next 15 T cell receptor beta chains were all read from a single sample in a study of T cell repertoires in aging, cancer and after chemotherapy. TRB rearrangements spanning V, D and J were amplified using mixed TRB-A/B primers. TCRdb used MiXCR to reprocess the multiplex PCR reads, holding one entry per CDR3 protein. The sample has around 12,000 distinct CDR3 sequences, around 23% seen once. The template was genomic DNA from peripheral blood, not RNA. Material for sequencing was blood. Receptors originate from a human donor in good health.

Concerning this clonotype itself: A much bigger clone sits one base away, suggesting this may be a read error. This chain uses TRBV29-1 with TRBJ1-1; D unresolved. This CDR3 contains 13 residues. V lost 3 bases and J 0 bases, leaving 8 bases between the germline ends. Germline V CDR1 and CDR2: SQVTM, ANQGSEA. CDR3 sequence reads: CSVDRPMNTEAFF. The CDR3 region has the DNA TGCAGCGTTGATCGACCGATGAACACTGAAGCTTTCTTT.

The DNA of the CDR3 is TGTGCCAGCAGTTACTCTATGGGACAGCCGTGGGAAAAACTGTTTTTT. Its translation: CASSYSMGQPWEKLFF. J is TRBJ1-4 and V is TRBV7-2; 7 nucleotides line up with TRBD1. The CDR3 is made up of 16 amino acids. V lost 6 bases, J lost 8 bases, and 15 bases stayed unmatched. The germline gives CDR1 SGHTA, CDR2 FQGNSA.

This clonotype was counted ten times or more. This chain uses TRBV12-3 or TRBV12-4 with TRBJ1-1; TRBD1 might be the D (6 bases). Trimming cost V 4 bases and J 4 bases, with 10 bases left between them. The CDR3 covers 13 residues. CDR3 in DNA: TGTGCCAGCAGTTCCTTCAGGGGCACTGAAGCTTTCTTT. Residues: CASSSFRGTEAFF.

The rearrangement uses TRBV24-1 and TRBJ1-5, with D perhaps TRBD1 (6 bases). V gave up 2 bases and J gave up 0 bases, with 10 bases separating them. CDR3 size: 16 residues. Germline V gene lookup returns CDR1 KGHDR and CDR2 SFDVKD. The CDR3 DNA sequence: TGTGCCACCAGTGATTCGAGGACAGATAGCAATCAGCCCCAGCATTTT. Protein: CATSDSRTDSNQPQHF.

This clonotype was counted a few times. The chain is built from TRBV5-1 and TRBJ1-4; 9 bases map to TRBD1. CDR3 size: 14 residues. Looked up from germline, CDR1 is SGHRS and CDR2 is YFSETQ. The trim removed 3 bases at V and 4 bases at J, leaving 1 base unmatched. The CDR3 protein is CASSSDRGNEKLFF. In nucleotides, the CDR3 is TGCGCCAGCAGCTCGGACAGGGGTAATGAAAAACTGTTTTTT.

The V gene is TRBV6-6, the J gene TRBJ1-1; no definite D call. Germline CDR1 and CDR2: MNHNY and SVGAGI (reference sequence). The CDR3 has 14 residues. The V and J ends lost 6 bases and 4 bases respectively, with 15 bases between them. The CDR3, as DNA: TGTGCCAGCAGCTACACCACCAGTCTCACTGAAGCTTTCTTT. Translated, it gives CASSYTTSLTEAFF.

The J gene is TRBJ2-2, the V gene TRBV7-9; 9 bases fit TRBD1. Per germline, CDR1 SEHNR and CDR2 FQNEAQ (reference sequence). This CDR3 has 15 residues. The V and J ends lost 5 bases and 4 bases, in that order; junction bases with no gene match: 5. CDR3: CASSPGQGSTGELFF. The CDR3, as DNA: TGTGCCAGCAGCCCTGGACAGGGGAGCACCGGGGAGCTGTTTTTT.

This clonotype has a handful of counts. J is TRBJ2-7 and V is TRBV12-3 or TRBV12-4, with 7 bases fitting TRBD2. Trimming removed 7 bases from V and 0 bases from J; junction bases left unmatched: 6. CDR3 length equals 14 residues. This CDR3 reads CASKASGLSYEQYF. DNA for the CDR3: TGTGCCAGCAAGGCTAGCGGACTCTCCTACGAGCAGTACTTC.

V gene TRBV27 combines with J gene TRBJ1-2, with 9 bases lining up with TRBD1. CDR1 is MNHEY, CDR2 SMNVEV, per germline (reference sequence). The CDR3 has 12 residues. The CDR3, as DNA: TGTGCTAGCGGGACAGGGAAGGGTGGCTACACCTTC. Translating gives CASGTGKGGYTF.

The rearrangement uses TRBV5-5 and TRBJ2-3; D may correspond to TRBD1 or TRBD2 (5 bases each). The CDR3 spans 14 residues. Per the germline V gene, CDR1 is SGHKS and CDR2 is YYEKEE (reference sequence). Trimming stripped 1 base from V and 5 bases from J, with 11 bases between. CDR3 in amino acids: CASSLRDQGDTQYF. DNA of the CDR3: TGTGCCAGCAGCTTGCGGGACCAAGGAGATACGCAGTATTTT.

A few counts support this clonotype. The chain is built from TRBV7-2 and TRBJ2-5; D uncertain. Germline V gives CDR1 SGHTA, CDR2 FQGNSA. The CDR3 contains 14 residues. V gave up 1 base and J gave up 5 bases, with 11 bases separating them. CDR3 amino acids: CASSLGFQVETQYF. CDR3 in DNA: TGTGCCAGCAGCTTAGGGTTCCAGGTTGAGACCCAGTACTTC.

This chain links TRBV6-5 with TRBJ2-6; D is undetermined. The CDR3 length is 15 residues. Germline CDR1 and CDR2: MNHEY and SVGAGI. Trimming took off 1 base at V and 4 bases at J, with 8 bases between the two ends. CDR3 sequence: CASSYLAGGANVLTF. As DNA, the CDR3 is TGTGCCAGCAGTTACTTAGCCGGAGGGGCCAACGTCCTGACTTTC.

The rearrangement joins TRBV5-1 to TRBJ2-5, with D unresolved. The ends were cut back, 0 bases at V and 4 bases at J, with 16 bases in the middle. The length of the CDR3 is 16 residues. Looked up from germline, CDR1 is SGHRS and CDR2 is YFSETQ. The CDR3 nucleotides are TGCGCCAGCAGCTTGGGGGGTAGCCTGGGTGGAGAGACCCAGTACTTC. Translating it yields CASSLGGSLGGETQYF.

CDR3 amino acids: CASSVRDSSYEQYF. For the CDR3, the DNA is TGTGCCAGCAGCGTCCGGGACAGCTCCTACGAGCAGTACTTC. The chain combines TRBV11-1 with TRBJ2-7; 7 bases align to TRBD1. The CDR3 has 14 residues. The V gene's germline CDR1 is SGHAT and CDR2 FQDESV (reference sequence). The ends lost 5 bases at V and 0 bases at J; junction bases unmatched: 4.

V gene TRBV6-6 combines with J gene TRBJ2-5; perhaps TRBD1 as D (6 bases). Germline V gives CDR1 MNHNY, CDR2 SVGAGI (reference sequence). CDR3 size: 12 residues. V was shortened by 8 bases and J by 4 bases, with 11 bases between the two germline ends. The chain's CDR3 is CASARGRETQYF. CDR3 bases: TGTGCCAGCGCAAGGGGGAGAGAGACCCAGTACTTC.